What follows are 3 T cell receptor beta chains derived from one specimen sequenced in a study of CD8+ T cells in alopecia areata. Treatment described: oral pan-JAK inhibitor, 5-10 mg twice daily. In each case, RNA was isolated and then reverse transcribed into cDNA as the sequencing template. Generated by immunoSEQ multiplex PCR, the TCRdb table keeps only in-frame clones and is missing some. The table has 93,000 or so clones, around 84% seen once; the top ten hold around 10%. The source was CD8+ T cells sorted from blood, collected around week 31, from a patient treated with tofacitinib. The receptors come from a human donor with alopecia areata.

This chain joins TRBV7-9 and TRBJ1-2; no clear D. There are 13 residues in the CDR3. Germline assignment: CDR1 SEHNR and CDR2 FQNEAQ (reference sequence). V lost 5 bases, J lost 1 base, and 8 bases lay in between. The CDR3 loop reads CASSPSDNYGYTF. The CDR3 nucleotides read TGTGCCAGCAGCCCGTCAGATAACTATGGCTACACCTTC.

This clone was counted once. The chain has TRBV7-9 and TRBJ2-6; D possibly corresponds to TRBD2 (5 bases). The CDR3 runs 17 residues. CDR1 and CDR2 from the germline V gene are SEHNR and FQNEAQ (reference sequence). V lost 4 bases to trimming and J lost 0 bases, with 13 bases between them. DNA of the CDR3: TGTGCCAGCAGCTACCGGACGGGAAGCTCTGGGGCCAACGTCCTGACTTTC. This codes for CASSYRTGSSGANVLTF.

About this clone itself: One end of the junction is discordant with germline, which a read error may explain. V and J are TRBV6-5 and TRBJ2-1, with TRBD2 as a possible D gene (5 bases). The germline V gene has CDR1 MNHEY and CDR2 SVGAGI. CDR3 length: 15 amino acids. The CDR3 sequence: CASSYMVDSSNEQFF. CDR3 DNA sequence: TGTGCCAGCAGTTACATGGTGGACTCCTCCAATGAGCAGTTCTTC.